This T cell receptor beta chain was sequenced for a study of blood T cells in healthy people across ages. Study-wide results and limits: Researchers deemed the diversity estimates from one million T cells underestimates. Researchers report that TCR beta diversity correlated strongly with naive T cell percentage.

Alongside a J-beta primer mix, a sample-barcoded 5' primer served in a second PCR lasting roughly 7 to 12 cycles. TCRdb ran MiXCR on the 5' RACE reads and lists one entry per CDR3 protein. Of roughly 730,000 distinct CDR3 sequences in the sample, 56% were seen once. As regards this clonotype: Antigen unknown.

Germline values: CDR1 SGHTA, CDR2 FQGNSA. V was pared by 6 bases and J by 2 bases, with 3 bases of the junction left unmatched. This CDR3 spans 14 amino acids. The sample was blood. The chain recombines TRBV7-2 with TRBJ2-1, with 8 positions matching TRBD1. This sequence originates from a man aged 40-49 years in good health. CDR3 region: CASSRQGTYNEQFF. CDR3 sequence (DNA): TGTGCCAGCAGTAGACAGGGGACCTACAATGAGCAGTTCTTC. Supplemented by reference TRBV7-2 and TRBJ2-1, the full variable domain reads GAGVSQSPSNKVTEKGKDVELRCDPISGHTALYWYRQSLGQGLEFLIYFQGNSAPDKSGLPSDRFSAERTGGSVSTLTIQRTQQEDSAVYLCASSRQGTYNEQFFGPGTRLTVL.